The next 27 T cell receptor beta chains were all read from a single sample in a study of blood T cell repertoires in COVID-19. The table came from immunoSEQ multiplex PCR; TCRdb's copy has only in-frame clones and leaves some out. The table has under 250,000 clones, more than 70% seen once. Input material: peripheral blood. The receptor set was obtained from an elderly woman with acute or convalescent COVID-19.

This clone occurred a few times. This chain links TRBV5-5 with TRBJ1-4, with D unresolved. This CDR3 comprises 15 residues. V was clipped by 0 bases and J by 3 bases, with 9 bases between them. Germline V gene sequence: CDR1 SGHKS, CDR2 YYEKEE (reference sequence). The CDR3 sequence: CASSLDGIPNEKLFF. CDR3 DNA sequence: TGTGCCAGCAGCTTGGACGGGATCCCTAATGAAAAACTGTTTTTT. Looking up the rest from reference TRBV5-5 and TRBJ1-4 gives the full variable domain: DAGVTQSPTHLIKTRGQQVTLRCSPISGHKSVSWYQQVLGQGPQFIFQYYEKEERGRGNFPDRFSARQFPNYSSELNVNALLLGDSALYLCASSLDGIPNEKLFFGSGTQLSVL.

The chain couples TRBV7-6 to TRBJ2-2, with 7 bases identical to TRBD1. This CDR3 is 15 amino acids long. The V and J ends lost 0 bases and 4 bases, in that order; junction bases with no gene match: 2. CDR1 is SGHVS and CDR2 is FNYEAQ in the germline V gene. CDR3 sequence reads: CASSLAGQPTGELFF. CDR3 nucleotide sequence: TGTGCCAGCAGCTTAGCGGGACAGCCCACCGGGGAGCTGTTTTTT.

The gene calls are TRBV19 and TRBJ1-2; weak D call: TRBD1 (6 bases). Germline CDR1 is LNHDA and CDR2 is SQIVND (reference sequence). The CDR3 has 13 residues. Deletions cut 4 bases from V and 8 bases from J, with 14 bases between. In DNA form, the CDR3 reads TGTGCCAGTAGTACCCACAGGGTAGGCGGCTACACCTTC. Amino acids: CASSTHRVGGYTF.

This clone was counted a few times. The J gene is TRBJ2-2, the V gene TRBV11-2; possibly TRBD1 for D (7 bases). The CDR3 extends over 15 amino acids. Germline V gene data show CDR1 as SGHAT and CDR2 as FQNNGV. The V gene lost 1 base and the J gene lost 6 bases, with 12 bases spanning the gap. This CDR3 reads CASSLVGGGSGELFF. Here the CDR3 DNA reads TGTGCCAGCAGCTTAGTTGGAGGGGGCTCCGGGGAGCTGTTTTTT. Looking up the rest from reference TRBV11-2 and TRBJ2-2 gives the full variable domain: EAGVAQSPRYKIIEKRQSVAFWCNPISGHATLYWYQQILGQGPKLLIQFQNNGVVDDSQLPKDRFSAERLKGVDSTLKIQPAKLEDSAVYLCASSLVGGGSGELFFGEGSRLTVL.

The chain is built from TRBV11-2 and TRBJ2-3, with D perhaps TRBD2 (5 bases). Germline V CDR1 and CDR2: SGHAT, FQNNGV. The CDR3 runs 14 residues. V lost 2 bases and J lost 6, with 12 bases in between. CDR3 bases: TGTGCCAGCAGCTTAATGCGGGCTGGGGATACGCAGTATTTT. Amino acid sequence: CASSLMRAGDTQYF. The full variable domain, its missing parts supplied by reference TRBV11-2 and TRBJ2-3, is EAGVAQSPRYKIIEKRQSVAFWCNPISGHATLYWYQQILGQGPKLLIQFQNNGVVDDSQLPKDRFSAERLKGVDSTLKIQPAKLEDSAVYLCASSLMRAGDTQYFGPGTRLTVL.

The chain combines TRBV27 with TRBJ2-2, with TRBD1 matching 7 bases. Trimming at V came to 6 bases and at J to 0 bases, leaving 7 bases not matched to a gene. CDR3 size: 16 residues. CDR1 and CDR2 from the germline V gene are MNHEY and SMNVEV (reference sequence). CDR3 residues: CASSRPGGTNTGELFF. The CDR3, as DNA: TGTGCCAGCAGCCGCCCAGGGGGTACGAACACCGGGGAGCTGTTTTTT.

V and J are TRBV5-8 and TRBJ2-3; the match to TRBD2 covers 8 bases. Per the germline V gene, CDR1 is SGHTS and CDR2 is YDEGEE. The V segment lost 4 bases and the J segment 7 bases; nucleotides outside the gene matches: 11. The CDR3 length is 15 residues. The CDR3, as DNA: TGTGCCAGCAGCCCCGAGGAGCGGGGGTATTATACGCAGTATTTT. Encoded protein: CASSPEERGYYTQYF.

This chain uses TRBV7-2 with TRBJ2-5, with 9 bases fitting TRBD1. Per the germline V gene, CDR1 is SGHTA and CDR2 is FQGNSA. J lost 8 bases, V lost 3 bases, and 10 bases had no gene match. This CDR3 has 15 residues. In nucleotides, the CDR3 is TGTGCCAGCAGCTTGGCGGACAGGGGATACGACACCCAGTACTTC. This sequence encodes CASSLADRGYDTQYF.

This clone was counted once. This chain connects TRBV6-5 to TRBJ1-5; no clear D gene. The germline V gene encodes CDR1 MNHEY and CDR2 SVGAGI. Trimming left V 6 bases short and J 9 bases short, with 18 bases between. CDR3 size: 14 residues. CDR3 nucleotides: TGTGCCAGCAGCCCGGGATACAGCCCGGCGCCCCAGCATTTT. Translated, it gives CASSPGYSPAPQHF.

This chain joins TRBV7-2 and TRBJ1-6; D remains unclear. V was pared by 5 bases and J by 1 base, with 12 bases between. CDR3 length: 16 amino acids. Germline CDR1 is SGHTA and CDR2 is FQGNSA. In nucleotides, the CDR3 is TGTGCCAGCAGCCTCAAGGCGGGTTCCTATAATTCACCCCTCCACTTT. Protein sequence: CASSLKAGSYNSPLHF.

The chain carries TRBV15 and TRBJ1-1, with a possible D match to TRBD1 (5 bases). In germline, CDR1 is LNHNV, CDR2 YYDKDF (reference sequence). This CDR3 has 13 residues. CDR3: CVTKTDLNTEAFF. CDR3 DNA sequence: TGTGTAACAAAGACAGATCTGAACACTGAAGCTTTCTTT.

This chain uses TRBV6-5 with TRBJ2-7, with 9 bases identical to TRBD1. The CDR3 contains 14 residues. Germline CDR1 is MNHEY and CDR2 is SVGAGI. With 6 bases clipped from V and 1 base from J, the junction kept 4 bases outside the gene matches. The CDR3 sequence: CASRTGTGSYEQYF. As DNA, the CDR3 is TGTGCCAGCAGGACCGGGACAGGGTCCTACGAGCAGTACTTC.

There are a few counts of this clone. The V call is TRBV3-1 (or the pseudogene TRBV3-2), the J call TRBJ1-1, with 10 bases that match TRBD1. The CDR3 length is 16 residues. The J segment lost 7 bases and the V segment lost 5 bases, leaving 13 bases of the junction unmatched. Germline loops: CDR1 LGHDT, CDR2 YNNKEL (reference sequence). The CDR3 DNA reads as TGTGCCAGCAGCGGGGGGTACGGGACAGGGGCGAATGAAGCTTTCTTT. It is translated as CASSGGYGTGANEAFF.

CDR3 nucleotides: TGTGCCAGCAGCTTTTACCGGGGTCCCACAGATACGCAGTATTTT. Its protein is CASSFYRGPTDTQYF. V and J are TRBV7-2 and TRBJ2-3; perhaps TRBD2 as D (5 bases). The V and J ends lost 3 bases and 2 bases respectively, with 12 bases between them. CDR3 length equals 15 residues. Germline V lookup: CDR1 SGHTA, CDR2 FQGNSA.

The J gene is TRBJ2-7, the V gene TRBV21-1; the table calls TRBD1, which could not be checked here. TRBV21-1 is shown as a pseudogene. This CDR3 region has 17 residues. The CDR3 coding sequence is TGTGCCAGCAGTTTCCGGGACAGAGATTTGAGCTCCTACGAGCAGTACTTC. Translation gives CASSFRDRDLSSYEQYF.

The chain is built from TRBV5-4 and TRBJ1-6, with 7 bases lining up with TRBD1. The CDR3 has 13 amino acids. Germline values: CDR1 SGHNT, CDR2 YYREEE (reference sequence). The V segment lost 2 bases and the J segment 9 bases; nucleotides outside the gene matches: 2. CDR3 protein: CASSLQGFSPLHF. DNA of the CDR3: TGTGCCAGCAGCTTACAGGGGTTTTCACCCCTCCACTTT.

For this clone: Other DNA sequences in the sample encode the same CDR3. This chain joins TRBV7-2 and TRBJ1-4, with 9 bases lining up with TRBD1. With 5 bases clipped from V and 5 bases from J, the junction kept 3 bases outside the gene matches. CDR1 and CDR2 (germline): SGHTA, FQGNSA. The CDR3 contains 14 residues. CDR3 in amino acids: CASSLGQGNEKLFF. The CDR3 nucleotides read TGTGCCAGCAGCCTCGGACAGGGGAATGAAAAACTGTTTTTT.

This clone was counted a few times. The rearrangement joins TRBV5-5 to TRBJ1-5, with D hard to call. The V gene lost 0 bases and the J gene lost 8 bases, with 12 bases spanning the gap. This CDR3 is 14 amino acids long. The germline V gene has CDR1 SGHKS and CDR2 YYEKEE (reference sequence). The CDR3 DNA reads as TGTGCCAGCAGCTTGGGGGCAAGGCAAGAGCCCCAGCATTTT. Translating gives CASSLGARQEPQHF.

Here the CDR3 DNA reads TGTGCCAGCAGCTCCGGGGGGGACACTGAAGCTTTCTTT. It yields the protein CASSSGGDTEAFF. The V and J genes are TRBV7-2 and TRBJ1-1, with D perhaps matching TRBD1 (5 bases). The CDR3 runs to 13 residues. The germline gives CDR1 SGHTA, CDR2 FQGNSA. Trimming left V 4 bases short and J 3 bases short, with 9 bases between. The entire variable domain, with the rest obtained from reference TRBV7-2 and TRBJ1-1, is as follows: GAGVSQSPSNKVTEKGKDVELRCDPISGHTALYWYRQSLGQGLEFLIYFQGNSAPDKSGLPSDRFSAERTGGSVSTLTIQRTQQEDSAVYLCASSSGGDTEAFFGQGTRLTVV.

The DNA for the CDR3 is TGTGCCAGTAGTATAGGGGCGCAATCCTACGAGCAGTACTTC. Amino acids: CASSIGAQSYEQYF. V is TRBV19 and J is TRBJ2-7; D not resolved. V lost 1 base, J lost 1 base, and 8 bases lay in between. The CDR3 has 14 amino acids. Germline CDR1 LNHDA, CDR2 SQIVND (reference sequence).

J is TRBJ1-6 and V is TRBV19; D is undetermined. Trimming shortened V by 3 bases and J by 7 bases, and 13 bases separated the two germline ends. This CDR3 region has 15 residues. Germline V CDR1 and CDR2: LNHDA, SQIVND (reference sequence). CDR3 nucleotide sequence: TGTGCCAGTAGTATCCCGACTCTCGGGAATTCACCCCTCCACTTT. Translating it yields CASSIPTLGNSPLHF.

V usage is TRBV12-3 or TRBV12-4 and J usage is TRBJ1-6; no clear D. CDR3 length equals 13 residues. Trimming took off 10 bases at V and 8 bases at J, with 15 bases between the two ends. CDR3 amino acids: CATRGPADSPLHF. The CDR3 nucleotides are TGTGCCACCCGAGGGCCGGCCGATTCACCCCTCCACTTT.

The V and J genes are TRBV11-1 and TRBJ2-2; 9 positions match TRBD1. J was trimmed by 5 bases and V by 3 bases; bases with no gene match: 1. Germline-derived CDR1 and CDR2 are SGHAT and FQDESV (reference sequence). The CDR3 covers 14 residues. This chain's CDR3 is CASSLTGGTGELFF. The CDR3 nucleotides are TGTGCCAGCAGCTTGACAGGGGGGACCGGGGAGCTGTTTTTT.

The CDR3 protein is CASSVGGTGKETQYF. The CDR3 bases are TGTGCCAGCAGCGTAGGCGGGACAGGAAAAGAGACCCAGTACTTC. The chain employs TRBV9 and TRBJ2-5, with 8 bases matching TRBD1. The germline CDR1 and CDR2 sequences are SGDLS and YYNGEE. This CDR3 is built from 15 residues. After removal of 0 bases from V and 3 bases from J, the junction contained 4 bases not matched to a gene. The full variable domain, completed using reference TRBV9 and TRBJ2-5, is DSGVTQTPKHLITATGQRVTLRCSPRSGDLSVYWYQQSLDQGLQFLIQYYNGEERAKGNILERFSAQQFPDLHSELNLSSLELGDSALYFCASSVGGTGKETQYFGPGTRLLVL.

The genes are TRBV5-4 and TRBJ1-6; the D gene is possibly TRBD1 (5 bases). The V and J ends lost 4 bases and 12 bases respectively, with 11 bases between them. The CDR3 spans 12 residues. Germline V gene sequence: CDR1 SGHNT, CDR2 YYREEE (reference sequence). The CDR3 reads CASSDRELPLHF. Here the CDR3 DNA reads TGTGCCAGCAGCGACAGAGAGTTACCCCTCCACTTT.

The chain joins TRBV4-2 to TRBJ1-2; D is ambiguous. CDR3 length: 14 residues. CDR1 and CDR2 (germline): LGHNA, YNFKEQ. V lost 4 bases, J lost 8 bases, and 17 bases lay in between. CDR3 bases: TGTGCCAGCAGCCCAGACCTCGGGATAGACGGCTACACCTTC. Translation gives CASSPDLGIDGYTF.

J is TRBJ2-7 and V is TRBV4-2, with D unclear. V was pared by 0 bases and J by 0 bases, with 9 bases between. Germline loops: CDR1 LGHNA, CDR2 YNFKEQ. CDR3 size: 15 residues. The CDR3 DNA sequence: TGTGCCAGCAGCCAAGACCCAGGCGACTCCTACGAGCAGTACTTC. It yields the protein CASSQDPGDSYEQYF.